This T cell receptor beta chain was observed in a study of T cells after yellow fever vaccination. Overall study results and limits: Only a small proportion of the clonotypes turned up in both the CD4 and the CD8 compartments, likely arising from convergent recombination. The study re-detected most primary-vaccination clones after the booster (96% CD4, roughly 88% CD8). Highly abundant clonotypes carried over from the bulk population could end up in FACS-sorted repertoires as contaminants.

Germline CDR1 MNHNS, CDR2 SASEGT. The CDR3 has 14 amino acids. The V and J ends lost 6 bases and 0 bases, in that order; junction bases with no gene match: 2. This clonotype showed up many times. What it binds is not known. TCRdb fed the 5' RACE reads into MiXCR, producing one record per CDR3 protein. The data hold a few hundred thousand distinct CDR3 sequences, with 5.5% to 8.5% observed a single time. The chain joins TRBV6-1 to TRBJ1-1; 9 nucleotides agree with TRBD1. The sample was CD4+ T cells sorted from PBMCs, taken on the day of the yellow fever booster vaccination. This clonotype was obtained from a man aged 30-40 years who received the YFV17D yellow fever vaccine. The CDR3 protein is CASSRDRVNTEAFF. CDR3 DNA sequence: TGTGCCAGCAGCAGGGACAGGGTGAACACTGAAGCTTTCTTT.